The next 6 T cell receptor beta chains were all read from a single sample in a study of T cell responses to AZD1222 COVID-19 vaccine. Profiled with immunoSEQ multiplex PCR; TCRdb holds only in-frame clones, not every one. The sample gives 150,000 to 200,000 clones, approximately 93% of which show up once; approximately 3.9% is in the top ten. This specimen consisted of peripheral blood, obtained on day 0 of AZD1222 vaccination. The receptors were sampled from an adult in good health.

The chain is built from TRBV27 and TRBJ2-1; D call uncertain. CDR3 length: 13 amino acids. Trimming took off 6 bases at V and 3 bases at J, with 9 bases between the two ends. Germline CDR1 MNHEY, CDR2 SMNVEV (reference sequence). In DNA, the CDR3 is TGTGCCAGCAGCCCGACTGGCTACAATGAGCAGTTCTTC. Translating gives CASSPTGYNEQFF.

The chain combines TRBV18 with TRBJ2-7; D not certain. The CDR3 is 15 amino acids. The germline V and J ends were trimmed by 3 bases and 3 bases, with 15 bases remaining between them. CDR1 and CDR2 from the germline V gene are KGHSH and LQKENI. The DNA for the CDR3 is TGTGCCAGCTCACCGGGGTTGGGGATCAACTACGAGCAGTACTTC. This sequence encodes CASSPGLGINYEQYF.

The rearrangement uses TRBV11-2 and TRBJ1-1; the match to TRBD1 covers 8 bases. Germline V lookup: CDR1 SGHAT, CDR2 FQNNGV. Losses at the gene ends were 6 bases for V and 0 bases for J; bases not matched to a gene: 9. The CDR3 has 16 amino acids. CDR3 nucleotides: TGTGCCAGCAGGACCGGGACAGGTAACATGAACACTGAAGCTTTCTTT. Its translation: CASRTGTGNMNTEAFF.

In regard to this clone: The junction and the germline gene differ at one end; a read error may be behind it. This rearrangement joins TRBV7-8 to TRBJ1-5, with D maybe TRBD1 (6 bases). This CDR3 spans 14 amino acids. Germline V gene data show CDR1 as SGHVS and CDR2 as FQNEAQ. The CDR3 DNA reads TGTGCCAGCAGCTTACAACAGGGCAATCAACCCCAGCATTTT. Protein: CASSLQQGNQPQHF.

This clone was picked up one time. The J gene is TRBJ1-1, the V gene TRBV7-6, with D unresolved. V was pared by 3 bases and J by 5 bases, with 16 bases between. Per germline, CDR1 SGHVS and CDR2 FNYEAQ. There are 15 residues in the CDR3. The DNA for the CDR3 is TGTGCCAGCAGCTTTGGCGATCCCCAGGCAACTGAAGCTTTCTTT. It specifies CASSFGDPQATEAFF.

This clone has just one count. J is TRBJ2-2 and V is TRBV5-4; the D is unclear. CDR1 and CDR2 (germline): SGHNT, YYREEE (reference sequence). The CDR3 covers 13 residues. V lost 4 bases and J lost 7, with 11 bases in between. The CDR3 spells CASSPERDGELFF. CDR3 nucleotide sequence: TGTGCCAGCAGCCCGGAGAGAGACGGGGAGCTGTTTTTT.